The rows below give T cell receptor beta chains drawn from one sample of a study of cytomegalovirus exposure and HLA in healthy donors. The data were produced by immunoSEQ multiplex PCR, yet TCRdb's version contains in-frame clones alone and is incomplete. The table includes over 150,000 clones, around 80% detected once. Sequenced sample: PBMCs. These receptor sequences come from a male donor in good health and CMV-seronegative. The CDR3 runs from the conserved cysteine through the conserved F or W. D genes are given only for firm matches. Expanded clones are given a class, and other clones once, few, many or no size at all.

J | D | size | V | DNA | CDR3
TRBJ2-3 | TRBD2 | NA | TRBV10-3 | TGTGCCATCAAAGGGACTAGCGGGAGCGGGGATACGCAGTATTTT | CAIKGTSGSGDTQYF
TRBJ2-7 | TRBD1 | NA | TRBV5-6 | TGTGCCAGCAGCTTACTCCGGGACAGGGACTCCTACGAGCAGTACTTC | CASSLLRDRDSYEQYF
TRBJ1-3 | NA | few | TRBV9 | TGTGCCAGCAATCCGGACTCCTCTGGAAACACCATATATTTT | CASNPDSSGNTIYF
TRBJ1-4 | TRBD1 | NA | TRBV10-3 | TGTGCCATCAGTGAGCAAGGGACAGGGTACGAAAAACTGTTTTTT | CAISEQGTGYEKLFF
TRBJ2-6 | NA | few | TRBV5-4 | TGTGCCAGCAGTCCTAACTCACGCTCTGGGGCCAACGTCCTGACTTTC | CASSPNSRSGANVLTF
TRBJ2-7 | NA | NA | TRBV14 | TGTGCCAGCAGCCGGATAGACAGGCCCTACGAGCAGTACTTC | CASSRIDRPYEQYF
TRBJ2-3 | TRBD1 | NA | TRBV19 | TGTGCCAGTAGTAGCCGGGGACAGGGAGACACAGATACGCAGTATTTT | CASSSRGQGDTDTQYF
TRBJ2-1 | NA | once | TRBV9 | TGTGCCAGCAGCTCCCACCGGGAGCGTTACAATGAGCAGTTCTTC | CASSSHRERYNEQFF
TRBJ2-3 | TRBD1 | NA | TRBV7-9 | TGTGCCAGCAGGGTGGGACAGGGGAACACAGATACGCAGTATTTT | CASRVGQGNTDTQYF
TRBJ2-1 | TRBD2 | NA | TRBV27 | TGTGCCAGCAGTTTAGCGGGAGGGTGGTACAATGAGCAGTTCTTC | CASSLAGGWYNEQFF
TRBJ1-1 | NA | NA | TRBV2 | TGTGCCAGCAGAGGACAGTGGGCCACTGAAGCTTTCTTT | CASRGQWATEAFF
TRBJ2-1 | NA | NA | TRBV4-1 | TGCGCCAGCAGCCAAATGGCCAGCGGGTTGAACAATGAGCAGTTCTTC | CASSQMASGLNNEQFF